The 27 T cell receptor beta chains below all came from one sample that was sequenced in a study of blood T cells in healthy people across ages. A sample-barcoded 5' primer and a J-beta primer mix were used in a second PCR of roughly 7 to 11 cycles. MiXCR, run by TCRdb on the 5' RACE reads, gives a single entry per CDR3 protein. The table shows roughly 930,000 distinct CDR3 sequences, with roughly 50% occurring only once. Sequenced material: blood. The source of these receptors is a young man in good health.

This chain connects TRBV27 to TRBJ2-2; maybe TRBD2 (5 bases). Germline CDR1 and CDR2: MNHEY and SMNVEV (reference sequence). This CDR3 contains 16 residues. Trimming took off 5 bases at V and 4 bases at J, with 17 bases between the two ends. CDR3 protein: CASSDPSSLRTGELFF. For the CDR3, the DNA is TGTGCCAGCAGTGACCCTAGCAGTCTCCGCACCGGGGAGCTGTTTTTT.

This clonotype was picked up a small number of times. Here the CDR3 DNA reads TGCAGTGCGAGCGGGGGGGCCCACAATGAGCAGTTCTTC. It yields the protein CSASGGAHNEQFF. The chain combines TRBV20-1 with TRBJ2-1; the match to TRBD2 covers 10 bases. The CDR3 extends over 13 amino acids. Germline V gene data show CDR1 as DFQATT and CDR2 as SNEGSKA (reference sequence). Trimming took 6 bases from V and 5 from J; bases not matched to a gene: 4.

The CDR3, as DNA: TGCGCCAGCAGCGTGGGACAGGGAGAATGGGATACGCAGTATTTT. Translated: CASSVGQGEWDTQYF. This chain uses TRBV5-1 with TRBJ2-3; 9 bases agree with TRBD1. There are 15 residues in the CDR3. Germline V gene lookup returns CDR1 SGHRS and CDR2 YFSETQ. Trimming at V came to 4 bases and at J to 6 bases, leaving 9 bases not matched to a gene.

The genes are TRBV4-3 and TRBJ2-3; D is unresolved. CDR3 length: 15 residues. V gave up 0 bases and J gave up 6 bases, with 13 bases separating them. The V gene's germline CDR1 is LGHNA and CDR2 YSLEER. CDR3 loop: CASSQDRWIWDTQYF. In DNA, the CDR3 is TGCGCCAGCAGCCAAGATAGGTGGATTTGGGATACGCAGTATTTT.

The V and J genes are TRBV5-1 and TRBJ2-3; weak D call: TRBD2 (5 bases). The CDR3 spans 10 residues. The V end was cut by 7 bases, the J end by 11 bases, with 11 bases between. Germline loops: CDR1 SGHRS, CDR2 YFSETQ. CDR3 region: CASGEGKQYF. The DNA of the CDR3 is TGCGCCAGCGGAGAGGGAAAGCAGTATTTT.

This clonotype has a handful of counts. The chain joins TRBV29-1 to TRBJ2-1; TRBD1 aligns across 9 bases. CDR3 length: 15 residues. Germline V gene lookup returns CDR1 SQVTM and CDR2 ANQGSEA. Germline trimming cut 1 base from V and 7 bases from J; bases unmatched to any gene: 8. CDR3 sequence reads: CSVEGRGQGRNEQFF. In nucleotides, the CDR3 is TGCAGCGTTGAAGGAAGAGGACAGGGGAGGAATGAGCAGTTCTTC.

This clonotype was detected a few times. The chain couples TRBV7-3 to TRBJ1-1; D is possibly TRBD1 (5 bases). The CDR3 contains 15 residues. Deletions cut 7 bases from V and 0 bases from J, with 15 bases between. CDR1 and CDR2 from the germline V gene are SGHTA and FQGTGA. The CDR3 DNA follows: TGTGCCAGCACCCCAGGAACAGGCCTGAACACTGAAGCTTTCTTT. It is translated as CASTPGTGLNTEAFF. The variable domain in full, with the rest retrieved from reference TRBV7-3 and TRBJ1-1, is GAGVSQTPSNKVTEKGKYVELRCDPISGHTALYWYRQSLGQGPEFLIYFQGTGAADDSGLPNDRFFAVRPEGSVSTLKIQRTERGDSAVYLCASTPGTGLNTEAFFGQGTRLTVV.

The rearrangement links TRBV6-2 or TRBV6-3 to TRBJ1-5; D remains unclear. Germline V CDR1 and CDR2: MNHEY, SVGEGT. V was trimmed by 0 bases and J by 3 bases, leaving 15 bases between them. CDR3 size: 17 residues. The CDR3 DNA reads as TGTGCCAGCAGTTACTCCCCCCCCCGCGGATTCAATCAGCCCCAGCATTTT. Translating gives CASSYSPPRGFNQPQHF.

This rearrangement joins TRBV15 to TRBJ1-2; maybe TRBD1 (5 bases). The CDR3 is 15 residues long. The ends were cut back, 1 base at V and 6 bases at J, with 15 bases in the middle. Germline CDR1 reads LNHNV; CDR2 reads YYDKDF (reference sequence). CDR3 DNA: TGTGCCACCAGCAGAGTGCAGGGTTTTCAGGATGGCTACACCTTC. Translating gives CATSRVQGFQDGYTF.

The chain uses TRBV6-5 and TRBJ2-7; 9 bases fit TRBD1. The V gene end was trimmed by 7 bases and the J gene end by 1 base; junction bases not matched to a gene: 8. The germline CDR1 and CDR2 sequences are MNHEY and SVGAGI. This CDR3 spans 15 amino acids. The DNA of the CDR3 is TGTGCCAGCAAACAACCCGGGACAGGGTCCTACGAGCAGTACTTC. The encoded protein is CASKQPGTGSYEQYF.

The rearrangement uses TRBV20-1 and TRBJ2-7; a possible D gene is TRBD1 (5 bases). V was clipped by 5 bases and J by 3 bases, with 20 bases between them. The germline V gene has CDR1 DFQATT and CDR2 SNEGSKA (reference sequence). CDR3 length equals 15 residues. The CDR3 DNA is TGCAGTGCTGCCCCGTCGTTACAGGATTACTACGAGCAGTACTTC. Protein sequence: CSAAPSLQDYYEQYF.

V gene TRBV2 combines with J gene TRBJ2-1, with 11 positions matching TRBD2. Germline-derived CDR1 and CDR2 are SNHLY and FYNNEI. This CDR3 contains 13 residues. With V trimmed by 8 bases and J by 6 bases, 3 bases remained unmatched. CDR3 sequence: CASGTSGRNEQFF. The CDR3, as DNA: TGTGCCAGCGGGACTAGCGGTCGCAATGAGCAGTTCTTC.

This chain connects TRBV2 to TRBJ2-5; 14 bases line up with TRBD2. The germline gives CDR1 SNHLY, CDR2 FYNNEI. The V segment lost 5 bases and the J segment 0 bases; nucleotides outside the gene matches: 5. The CDR3 runs to 17 residues. CDR3 coding DNA: TGTGCCAGCAGTCGGACTAGCGGGGGGAACTACCAAGAGACCCAGTACTTC. It translates to CASSRTSGGNYQETQYF.

This clonotype occurred a few times. The chain links TRBV7-2 to TRBJ1-4; maybe TRBD1 (6 bases). The CDR3 has 14 residues. The V and J ends lost 5 bases and 1 base respectively, with 8 bases between them. Germline-derived CDR1 and CDR2 are SGHTA and FQGNSA. In DNA form, the CDR3 reads TGTGCCAGCAGCCCACAGGGAACTAATGAAAAACTGTTTTTT. As protein: CASSPQGTNEKLFF.

The V call is TRBV6-5, the J call TRBJ2-3; 7 bases line up with TRBD1. This CDR3 spans 16 amino acids. Looked up from germline, CDR1 is MNHEY and CDR2 is SVGAGI. V lost 0 bases to trimming and J lost 0 bases; unmatched junction nucleotides: 3. The CDR3 sequence is CASSYSGTDSTDTQYF. CDR3 DNA: TGTGCCAGCAGTTACTCCGGGACAGACAGCACAGATACGCAGTATTTT.

V gene TRBV4-3 combines with J gene TRBJ2-3; possibly TRBD1 for D (5 bases). V was pared by 0 bases and J by 9 bases, with 10 bases between. The germline V gene has CDR1 LGHNA and CDR2 YSLEER. This CDR3 is built from 13 residues. CDR3 sequence reads: CASSQDGGQTQYF. CDR3 sequence (DNA): TGCGCCAGCAGCCAAGATGGTGGACAAACGCAGTATTTT.

This clonotype appeared many times. This sequence joins TRBV20-1 and TRBJ2-7, with no clear D. CDR3 size: 12 residues. Germline CDR1 reads DFQATT; CDR2 reads SNEGSKA (reference sequence). The V and J ends lost 6 bases and 7 bases respectively, with 16 bases between them. Written as DNA, the CDR3 is TGCAGTGCCAATGCCGGCAGCTGGGAGCAGTACTTC. Protein sequence: CSANAGSWEQYF.

The gene calls are TRBV4-1 and TRBJ2-2; 7 bases fit TRBD2. Trimming at V came to 0 bases and at J to 4 bases, leaving 8 bases not matched to a gene. CDR1 and CDR2 from the germline V gene are MGHRA and YSYEKL. CDR3 length: 17 residues. CDR3 coding DNA: TGCGCCAGCAGCCAAGATCCCCAGCGGGGCACCACCGGGGAGCTGTTTTTT. This codes for CASSQDPQRGTTGELFF.

The chain links TRBV4-2 to TRBJ2-5, with a possible D match to TRBD2 (5 bases). Per the germline V gene, CDR1 is LGHNA and CDR2 is YNFKEQ. V was trimmed by 5 bases and J by 0 bases, leaving 22 bases between them. The CDR3 is 18 residues long. CDR3 nucleotide sequence: TGTGCCAGCAGCGTGAAAAGTCGTTCAAGCGGACACCAAGAGACCCAGTACTTC. The encoded protein is CASSVKSRSSGHQETQYF.

This clonotype has just a few counts. CDR3: CASSVATGEKETQYF. For the CDR3, the DNA is TGTGCCAGCAGCGTAGCTACGGGGGAGAAGGAGACCCAGTACTTC. J is TRBJ2-5 and V is TRBV9; a weak D match, TRBD2 (6 bases). Germline V CDR1 and CDR2: SGDLS, YYNGEE. The CDR3 is made up of 15 amino acids. Between the trimmed V and J ends, which lost 0 bases and 5 bases, there was a span of 14 bases.

The genes are TRBV9 and TRBJ1-1, with D tentatively TRBD1 (6 bases). The V and J ends lost 0 bases and 10 bases respectively, with 13 bases between them. Germline V gene lookup returns CDR1 SGDLS and CDR2 YYNGEE. The CDR3 is 13 amino acids. The CDR3 region has the DNA TGTGCCAGCAGCGTAGAGGGGGGGGGAACAGCTTTCTTT. This gives the protein CASSVEGGGTAFF.

A few counts support this clonotype. The rearrangement joins TRBV28 to TRBJ1-4; no firm D call. Germline V CDR1 and CDR2: MDHEN, SYDVKM. The CDR3 sequence is 12 residues long. Trimming cost V 4 bases and J 6 bases, with 6 bases left between them. The CDR3 nucleotides are TGTGCCAGCAGTTGGCAATATGAAAAACTGTTTTTT. This translates into CASSWQYEKLFF.

This chain links TRBV13 with TRBJ2-5; D possibly uses TRBD1 or TRBD2 (5 bases each). The J call is doubtful: the DNA matches TRBJ2-7 better. The V gene's germline CDR1 is PRHDT and CDR2 FYEKMQ (reference sequence). The CDR3 runs to 15 residues. The CDR3 spells CASSREGQKIGEQYF. The CDR3 coding sequence is TGTGCCAGCAGTCGCGAGGGGCAGAAGATAGGCGAGCAGTACTTC.

This clonotype came up a few times. This rearrangement joins TRBV21-1 to TRBJ1-1. TRBV21-1 is labeled a pseudogene. The CDR3 covers 13 residues. CDR3 sequence: CASSEHEGTEAFF. The CDR3 nucleotides read TGTGCCAGCAGCGAACACGAAGGTACTGAAGCTTTCTTT.

The rearrangement links TRBV6-5 to TRBJ1-1, with no clear D. V was trimmed by 6 bases and J by 0 bases, leaving 8 bases between them. CDR3 length: 13 amino acids. Germline CDR1 is MNHEY and CDR2 is SVGAGI. CDR3 in amino acids: CASRLQMNTEAFF. CDR3 nucleotide sequence: TGTGCCAGCAGGCTACAGATGAACACTGAAGCTTTCTTT.

This clonotype was detected a few times. This sequence joins TRBV11-2 and TRBJ1-2; no firm D call. The V end lost 3 bases, the J end lost 6 bases, and 14 bases lay between the germline ends. In germline, CDR1 is SGHAT, CDR2 FQNNGV. The CDR3 runs to 14 residues. The CDR3 here is CASSFAGSGNGYTF. CDR3 DNA sequence: TGTGCCAGCAGCTTTGCGGGTTCGGGCAATGGCTACACCTTC.

As for this clonotype: Germline is not matched at one junction end, which may reflect a read error. The rearrangement uses TRBV4-1 and TRBJ2-1; the D gene is possibly TRBD2 (6 bases). The germline V gene has CDR1 MGHRA and CDR2 YSYEKL. The CDR3 is made up of 16 amino acids. The CDR3 DNA reads as TGCGCCAGCAGCCAAGGCCGGGGACTTTCCTACAATGGGCAGTTCTTC. Protein product: CASSQGRGLSYNGQFF.